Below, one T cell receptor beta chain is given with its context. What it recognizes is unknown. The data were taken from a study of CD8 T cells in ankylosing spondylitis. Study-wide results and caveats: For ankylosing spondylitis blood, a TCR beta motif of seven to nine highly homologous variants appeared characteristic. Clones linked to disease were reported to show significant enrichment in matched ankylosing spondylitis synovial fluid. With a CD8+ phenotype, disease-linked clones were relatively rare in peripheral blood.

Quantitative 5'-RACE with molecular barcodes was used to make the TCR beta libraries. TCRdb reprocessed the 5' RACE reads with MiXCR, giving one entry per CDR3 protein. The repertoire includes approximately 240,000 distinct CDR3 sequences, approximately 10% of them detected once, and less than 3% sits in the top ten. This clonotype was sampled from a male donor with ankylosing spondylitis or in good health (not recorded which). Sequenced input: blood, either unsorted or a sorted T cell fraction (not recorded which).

The DNA for the CDR3 is TGTGCCAGCTCCCTGTTAAGGAGCGGCGACGAGCAGTACTTC. Amino acids: CASSLLRSGDEQYF. The rearrangement links TRBV6-1 to TRBJ2-7; perhaps TRBD2 as D (5 bases). Between the trimmed V and J ends, which lost 8 bases and 5 bases, there was a span of 19 bases. The germline gives CDR1 MNHNS, CDR2 SASEGT. The CDR3 has 14 residues.